Below are 28 T cell receptor beta chains sequenced from a single sample in a study of blood T cells in healthy people across ages. PCR was performed a second time for about 7 to 12 cycles using a sample-barcoded 5' primer and a J-beta primer mix. TCRdb redid the calling of the 5' RACE reads with MiXCR, one entry per CDR3 protein. The sample consists of 550,000 to 650,000 distinct CDR3 sequences, about 30% of them appearing once. The sample consisted of blood. All receptors come from a woman older than 75 in good health.

In this sample, this clonotype turned up many times. CDR3 nucleotide sequence: TGTGCCAGCAGCTTAGGACTAGCGGAGGACTACGAGCAGTACTTC. Protein sequence: CASSLGLAEDYEQYF. The chain couples TRBV7-2 to TRBJ2-7; TRBD2 matches 9 bases. Looked up from germline, CDR1 is SGHTA and CDR2 is FQGNSA. After removal of 1 base from V and 3 bases from J, the junction contained 4 bases not matched to a gene. The CDR3 is 15 amino acids.

This sequence joins TRBV5-5 and TRBJ1-1, with D unresolved. The CDR3 is made up of 14 amino acids. Germline V gene lookup returns CDR1 SGHKS and CDR2 YYEKEE (reference sequence). V was pared by 0 bases and J by 4 bases, with 10 bases between. This CDR3 is CASSLEYFGTEAFF. CDR3 DNA sequence: TGTGCCAGCAGCTTGGAGTACTTCGGCACTGAAGCTTTCTTT.

To note about this clonotype: With a much larger clone just one base away, this may be a read error. The chain couples TRBV9 to TRBJ2-7, with D possibly being TRBD1 (7 bases). Germline loops: CDR1 SGDLS, CDR2 YYNGEE. Trimming took off 0 bases at V and 5 bases at J, with 15 bases between the two ends. CDR3 length equals 15 residues. The CDR3 loop is CASSVEGAPGDEQYF. The CDR3 DNA reads as TGTGCCAGCAGCGTAGAGGGGGCCCCGGGGGACGAGCAGTACTTC.

This clonotype was counted ten times or more. CDR3 nucleotides: TGCAGCACCGGGACAGGGGATTCTAGGCAGTACTTC. Translating it yields CSTGTGDSRQYF. V is TRBV20-1 and J is TRBJ2-7; 10 nucleotides align to TRBD1. CDR3 length equals 12 residues. The germline CDR1 and CDR2 sequences are DFQATT and SNEGSKA (reference sequence).

This CDR3 reads CASSRLAGGGNNEQFF. DNA for the CDR3: TGCGCCAGCAGCCGACTAGCGGGGGGTGGTAACAATGAGCAGTTCTTC. This chain connects TRBV5-1 to TRBJ2-1, with 13 bases identical to TRBD2. Germline CDR1 reads SGHRS; CDR2 reads YFSETQ. This CDR3 has 16 residues. The V segment lost 4 bases and the J segment 5 bases; nucleotides outside the gene matches: 6.

This clonotype has only one observation. The junction departs from germline at one end; a sequencing error may be responsible. The genes are TRBV10-3 and TRBJ2-1; 7 bases fit TRBD1. CDR1 is ENHRY, CDR2 SYGVKD, per germline. This CDR3 spans 15 amino acids. Written as DNA, the CDR3 is TGTACCATCAGGAGCGGACAGGCCGCCTCCTACGAGCAGTTCTTC. Residues: CTIRSGQAASYEQFF.

The table lists this clonotype with many counts. The rearrangement joins TRBV7-9 to TRBJ1-2; the D is unclear. This CDR3 comprises 11 residues. Germline CDR1 SEHNR, CDR2 FQNEAQ (reference sequence). The ends were cut back, 1 base at V and 12 bases at J, with 9 bases in the middle. As DNA, the CDR3 is TGTGCCAGCAGCTTAGAACTCGTCGACACCTTC. Its translation is CASSLELVDTF. The full variable domain, in which reference TRBV7-9 and TRBJ1-2 provide the parts outside the CDR3, is DTGVSQNPRHKITKRGQNVTFRCDPISEHNRLYWYRQTLGQGPEFLTYFQNEAQLEKSRLLSDRFSAERPKGSFSTLEIQRTEQGDSAMYLCASSLELVDTFGSGTRLTVV.

This clonotype was seen a few times. DNA of the CDR3: TGTGCCAGCAGTGAAGCGGGGACAGGGATGAACACTGAAGCTTTCTTT. It is translated as CASSEAGTGMNTEAFF. The chain links TRBV2 to TRBJ1-1; 9 positions match TRBD1. In germline, CDR1 is SNHLY, CDR2 FYNNEI. V dropped 0 bases and J dropped 0; count of bases not matched to a gene: 2. CDR3 length equals 16 residues.

This clonotype came up a few times. The rearrangement links TRBV6-6 to TRBJ1-1; 7 nucleotides agree with TRBD1. Germline CDR1 reads MNHNY; CDR2 reads SVGAGI (reference sequence). The CDR3 has 12 residues. The junction had 4 bases not matched to a gene; V was cut back by 6 bases and J by 6 bases. DNA for the CDR3: TGTGCCAGCAGCTTTCAGGGGGCTGAAGCTTTCTTT. It is translated as CASSFQGAEAFF.

This clonotype has just a few counts. This may stem from a read error, because a much larger clone lies one nucleotide away. This chain's CDR3 is CASSSRYQETQFF. In DNA, the CDR3 is TGTGCCAGCAGCTCGAGGTACCAAGAGACCCAGTTCTTC. The rearrangement joins TRBV5-5 to TRBJ2-5; no clear D. Matching the DNA end better, TRBJ2-1 makes the J call doubtful. The CDR3 is made up of 13 amino acids. Germline V gene sequence: CDR1 SGHKS, CDR2 YYEKEE (reference sequence).

The chain is built from TRBV29-1 and TRBJ2-1, with D tentatively TRBD2 (5 bases). The V and J ends lost 6 bases and 6 bases respectively, with 9 bases between them. This CDR3 spans 11 amino acids. CDR1 and CDR2 from the germline V gene are SQVTM and ANQGSEA. The chain's CDR3 is CSVGLGNEQFF. The DNA of the CDR3 is TGCAGCGTAGGACTGGGCAATGAGCAGTTCTTC.

This clonotype was picked up many times. The chain is built from TRBV7-9 and TRBJ2-1, with TRBD2 matching 7 bases. The CDR3 has 14 residues. Germline V gene sequence: CDR1 SEHNR, CDR2 FQNEAQ (reference sequence). Losses at the gene ends were 8 bases for V and 0 bases for J; bases not matched to a gene: 4. This CDR3 is CASGRGSSYNEQFF. The CDR3 DNA reads as TGTGCCAGCGGGCGCGGGAGCTCCTACAATGAGCAGTTCTTC.

This clonotype was seen ten or more times. The genes are TRBV14 and TRBJ2-7, with D uncertain. This CDR3 region has 13 residues. CDR1 and CDR2 from the germline V gene are SGHDN and FVKESK. V lost 2 bases and J 3 bases, leaving 8 bases between the germline ends. The CDR3 coding sequence is TGTGCCAGCAGCCAAAATTTACTCTACGAGCAGTACTTC. Amino acid sequence: CASSQNLLYEQYF.

The table lists this clonotype with a few counts. The chain links TRBV7-3 to TRBJ2-2, with D unclear. The CDR3 totals 15 residues. The V gene's germline CDR1 is SGHTA and CDR2 FQGTGA. V was cut by 2 bases and J by 7 bases, with 14 bases left in between. For the CDR3, the DNA is TGTGCCAGCAGCTTATCCCTCTCGCGTGGCGGGGAGCTGTTTTTT. Its protein product is CASSLSLSRGGELFF. The variable domain in full, with the rest retrieved from reference TRBV7-3 and TRBJ2-2, is GAGVSQTPSNKVTEKGKYVELRCDPISGHTALYWYRQSLGQGPEFLIYFQGTGAADDSGLPNDRFFAVRPEGSVSTLKIQRTERGDSAVYLCASSLSLSRGGELFFGEGSRLTVL.

The table lists this clonotype with many counts. The J gene is TRBJ2-7, the V gene TRBV25-1; perhaps D is TRBD1 or TRBD2 (5 bases each). V lost 2 bases, J lost 7 bases, and 15 bases lay in between. Per the germline V gene, CDR1 is MGHDK and CDR2 is SYGVNS. There are 14 residues in the CDR3. The CDR3 sequence is CASSETGTRGEQYF. The CDR3 region has the DNA TGTGCCAGCAGTGAAACCGGGACCCGCGGGGAGCAGTACTTC.

Comment on this clonotype: At one of its ends the junction is not consistent with the germline gene, which may arise from a read error. The chain joins TRBV2 to TRBJ1-2; 8 nucleotides line up with TRBD1. Germline values: CDR1 SNHLY, CDR2 FYNNEI. There are 14 residues in the CDR3. The CDR3 DNA reads as TGTGCCAGCAGTGAACTTGCAGGGGGCAATGGCCACACCTTC. Its translation is CASSELAGGNGHTF.

This clonotype has only a few counts. A much more abundant neighbour one base away suggests this may be a read error. V usage is TRBV10-3 and J usage is TRBJ2-6; 7 positions match TRBD1. Germline assignment: CDR1 ENHRY and CDR2 SYGVKD. This CDR3 is 16 amino acids long. The CDR3 bases are TGTGCCATCACAGATACAGGGGCATCTGGGGCCAACGTCCGGACTTTC. Its translation: CAITDTGASGANVRTF.

The V and J genes are TRBV20-1 and TRBJ2-3, with 12 bases aligning to TRBD2. The trim removed 6 bases at V and 6 bases at J, leaving 10 bases unmatched. Germline V gives CDR1 DFQATT, CDR2 SNEGSKA (reference sequence). The CDR3 totals 15 residues. The CDR3 sequence is CSASRASGRADTQYF. CDR3 nucleotide sequence: TGCAGTGCCTCGAGAGCTAGCGGGAGGGCCGATACGCAGTATTTT.

This clonotype was seen at least ten times. The genes are TRBV5-1 and TRBJ2-1; 11 bases align to TRBD2. Germline V CDR1 and CDR2: SGHRS, YFSETQ. CDR3 length: 15 residues. After removal of 1 base from V and 9 bases from J, the junction contained 6 bases not matched to a gene. CDR3 nucleotides: TGCGCCAGCAGCTTGTTCACTAGCGGGGGTGGTGAGCAGTTCTTC. This codes for CASSLFTSGGGEQFF. Combining the CDR3 with reference TRBV5-1 and TRBJ2-1 gives the whole variable domain KAGVTQTPRYLIKTRGQQVTLSCSPISGHRSVSWYQQTPGQGLQFLFEYFSETQRNKGNFPGRFSGRQFSNSRSEMNVSTLELGDSALYLCASSLFTSGGGEQFFGPGTRLTVL.

In this sample, this clonotype turned up many times. This rearrangement joins TRBV30 to TRBJ2-7; 9 nucleotides line up with TRBD1. The CDR3 is 13 residues long. Trimming at V came to 5 bases and at J to 4 bases, leaving 6 bases not matched to a gene. Germline V gene data show CDR1 as GTSNPN and CDR2 as SVGIG (reference sequence). For the CDR3, the DNA is TGTGCCTGGGCTCGGGGACAGGGTTACGAGCAGTACTTC. Translated: CAWARGQGYEQYF.

The V and J genes are TRBV9 and TRBJ1-3; D is ambiguous. CDR1 and CDR2 from the germline V gene are SGDLS and YYNGEE. V dropped 0 bases and J dropped 0 bases, with 13 bases sitting between them. This CDR3 has 17 amino acids. This CDR3 is CASSVEVTTSSGNTIYF. The DNA of the CDR3 is TGTGCCAGCAGCGTAGAGGTGACGACCTCCTCTGGAAACACCATATATTTT.

This chain joins TRBV4-2 and TRBJ2-7, with TRBD1 identical over 9 bases. The CDR3 loop spans 15 amino acids. Germline V gene lookup returns CDR1 LGHNA and CDR2 YNFKEQ. Germline trimming cut 2 bases from V and 0 bases from J; bases unmatched to any gene: 2. CDR3 sequence reads: CASSQRDRDSYEQYF. In DNA form, the CDR3 reads TGTGCCAGCAGCCAAAGGGACAGGGACTCCTACGAGCAGTACTTC.

With regard to this clonotype: A much larger clone lies a single base off, so this may be a read error. The J gene is TRBJ2-3, the V gene TRBV10-3; no firm D call. Trimming removed 8 bases from V and 1 base from J, with 10 bases in between. CDR3 length: 13 residues. CDR1 and CDR2 from the germline V gene are ENHRY and SYGVKD. CDR3 bases: TGTGCCATCGGCCTCTCAGGCACAGATACGCAGTATTTT. It translates to CAIGLSGTDTQYF.

Only a few counts were recorded for this clonotype. This sequence joins TRBV4-2 and TRBJ2-7; 9 nucleotides agree with TRBD2. The V segment lost 1 base and the J segment 6 bases; nucleotides outside the gene matches: 4. The CDR3 extends over 14 amino acids. The germline V gene has CDR1 LGHNA and CDR2 YNFKEQ. The CDR3 protein is CASSQGGGGFEQYF. The CDR3 DNA is TGTGCCAGCAGCCAAGGCGGGGGGGGTTTCGAGCAGTACTTC.

To note about this clonotype: This may come from a read error, since a much larger clone is one base off. The chain carries TRBV20-1 and TRBJ2-7; 9 nucleotides align to TRBD1. Germline V gives CDR1 DFQATT, CDR2 SNEGSKA (reference sequence). V shed 7 bases, J shed 3 bases, and the junction held 4 bases outside the gene matches. The CDR3 is 12 amino acids. Here the CDR3 DNA reads TGCAGTGGCGGACAGGGGCACTACGAGCAGTACTTC. Amino acid sequence: CSGGQGHYEQYF.

V usage is TRBV10-3 and J usage is TRBJ1-3, with TRBD1 matching over 7 bases. Germline loops: CDR1 ENHRY, CDR2 SYGVKD. CDR3 size: 16 residues. After removal of 4 bases from V and 0 bases from J, the junction contained 6 bases not matched to a gene. CDR3 loop: CAISGGQVRSGNTIYF. CDR3 nucleotide sequence: TGTGCCATCAGTGGAGGACAGGTCCGCTCTGGAAACACCATATATTTT.

The V and J genes are TRBV6-5 and TRBJ2-3; TRBD2 aligns across 10 bases. CDR3 size: 15 residues. Germline loops: CDR1 MNHEY, CDR2 SVGAGI. With V trimmed by 6 bases and J by 5 bases, 8 bases remained unmatched. In DNA, the CDR3 is TGTGCCAGCAGGAGAAGCGGGGGGGCCGGAGATACGCAGTATTTT. Protein: CASRRSGGAGDTQYF.

The V gene is TRBV10-3, the J gene TRBJ2-5; perhaps TRBD2 as D (6 bases). Trimming removed 6 bases at V and 11 bases at J, with 19 bases between. Germline CDR1 ENHRY, CDR2 SYGVKD. This CDR3 is 13 amino acids long. The DNA for the CDR3 is TGTGCCATCAGCGTTCCGGGAGCCTACGGGCAGTACTTC. This sequence encodes CAISVPGAYGQYF.